The 31 T cell receptor beta chains listed next were all sequenced from one sample in a study of blood T cell repertoires in COVID-19. Assay: immunoSEQ multiplex PCR; the TCRdb copy retains only in-frame clones and omits some. The sample carries hundreds of thousands of clones, around 87% recorded once. The sample taken for sequencing was peripheral blood. These receptor sequences come from a woman in her sixties with COVID-19, enrolled during active disease.

This clone was recorded only once. The chain links TRBV6-5 to TRBJ1-4; possibly TRBD1 for D (5 bases). V was shortened by 8 bases and J by 3 bases, with 13 bases between the two germline ends. This CDR3 has 14 amino acids. Germline CDR1 is MNHEY and CDR2 is SVGAGI. The CDR3 DNA reads TGTGCCAGCGGGAACTTCAGGGCTAATGAAAAACTGTTTTTT. Protein product: CASGNFRANEKLFF.

V gene TRBV2 combines with J gene TRBJ2-1, with a possible D match to TRBD2 (6 bases). The V end was cut by 3 bases, the J end by 1 base, with 25 bases between. CDR3 length: 20 amino acids. Germline values: CDR1 SNHLY, CDR2 FYNNEI. CDR3 bases: TGTGCCAGCAGTGATGATCTTTTGGGAGGTTTCATCTTTTCCTACAATGAGCAGTTCTTC. It specifies CASSDDLLGGFIFSYNEQFF.

The chain carries TRBV6-6 and TRBJ2-7; 10 positions match TRBD1. The CDR3 has 14 residues. Per the germline V gene, CDR1 is MNHNY and CDR2 is SVGAGI (reference sequence). Trimming took 4 bases from V and 6 from J; bases not matched to a gene: 6. DNA of the CDR3: TGTGCCAGCAGTTTGGGGACAGGGGATCGCGAGCAGTACTTC. Translating it yields CASSLGTGDREQYF.

CDR3 DNA: TGTGCCAGCAGCTTAGGGCTCGACAGGGTCGGGAACACCATATATTTT. Amino acid sequence: CASSLGLDRVGNTIYF. The rearrangement uses TRBV11-2 and TRBJ1-3; TRBD1 aligns across 7 bases. The V gene's germline CDR1 is SGHAT and CDR2 FQNNGV. The ends lost 1 base at V and 7 bases at J; junction bases unmatched: 10. The CDR3 is 16 amino acids.

This clone was recorded only once. The V call is TRBV4-1, the J call TRBJ2-5; 9 bases are shared with TRBD2. The CDR3 spans 14 residues. Germline V gene lookup returns CDR1 MGHRA and CDR2 YSYEKL. V trimming: 10 bases; J trimming: 0 bases; junction bases outside the gene matches: 6. This chain's CDR3 is CATGSGGHQETQYF. The CDR3 coding sequence is TGCGCCACCGGCAGCGGGGGGCACCAAGAGACCCAGTACTTC.

V is TRBV4-1 and J is TRBJ1-1, with D possibly matching TRBD1 (6 bases). Germline CDR1 MGHRA, CDR2 YSYEKL. The CDR3 is made up of 15 amino acids. Trimming took off 3 bases at V and 5 bases at J, with 16 bases between the two ends. This CDR3 is CASSHIAGVGTEAFF. The CDR3 region has the DNA TGCGCCAGCAGCCACATAGCAGGGGTGGGGACTGAAGCTTTCTTT.

The chain has TRBV3-1 (or the pseudogene TRBV3-2) and TRBJ2-1; TRBD2 matches 13 bases. Trimming removed 5 bases from V and 7 bases from J; junction bases left unmatched: 8. Germline assignment: CDR1 LGHDT and CDR2 YNNKEL (reference sequence). The CDR3 contains 16 residues. The CDR3 sequence: CASSSETSGGPNEQFF. CDR3 nucleotide sequence: TGTGCCAGCAGCAGCGAGACTAGCGGGGGGCCAAATGAGCAGTTCTTC.

This chain links TRBV30 with TRBJ2-3; no clear D. The CDR3 sequence is 10 residues long. The V gene lost 8 bases and the J gene lost 6 bases, with 9 bases spanning the gap. Germline CDR1 GTSNPN, CDR2 SVGIG (reference sequence). CDR3 residues: CALRSDTQYF. The CDR3 DNA reads TGTGCCCTACGAAGCGATACGCAGTATTTT.

This chain connects TRBV5-1 to TRBJ1-2, with TRBD1 identical over 9 bases. Germline V gene sequence: CDR1 SGHRS, CDR2 YFSETQ. The junction had 5 bases not matched to a gene; V was cut back by 9 bases and J by 2 bases. The CDR3 sequence is 13 residues long. CDR3 protein: CATGTGTNYGYTF. CDR3 nucleotides: TGCGCCACCGGGACAGGGACCAACTATGGCTACACCTTC.

This chain joins TRBV9 and TRBJ1-2, with 8 bases that match TRBD1. Trimming cost V 0 bases and J 4 bases; bases outside gene matches: 2. Looked up from germline, CDR1 is SGDLS and CDR2 is YYNGEE. This CDR3 has 14 residues. DNA of the CDR3: TGTGCCAGCAGCGTAGGGACAGGGACCTATGGCTACACCTTC. Amino acids: CASSVGTGTYGYTF.

V is TRBV19 and J is TRBJ1-1, with D unresolved. The V gene lost 3 bases and the J gene lost 3 bases, with 5 bases spanning the gap. There are 12 residues in the CDR3. Germline CDR1 LNHDA, CDR2 SQIVND (reference sequence). Here the CDR3 reads CASSIPDTEAFF. In DNA, the CDR3 is TGTGCCAGTAGTATTCCGGACACTGAAGCTTTCTTT.

This clone was seen just once. The V call is TRBV6-5, the J call TRBJ2-7; 10 nucleotides match TRBD1. Germline assignment: CDR1 MNHEY and CDR2 SVGAGI. V shed 4 bases, J shed 3 bases, and the junction held 6 bases outside the gene matches. The length of the CDR3 is 15 residues. CDR3 residues: CASSLGQGMLYEQYF. The CDR3 region has the DNA TGTGCCAGCAGTTTGGGACAGGGGATGCTCTACGAGCAGTACTTC.

The chain carries TRBV11-2 and TRBJ1-1, with D possibly TRBD1 on 6 matching bases. Germline V lookup: CDR1 SGHAT, CDR2 FQNNGV. V was pared by 5 bases and J by 10 bases, with 14 bases between. The CDR3 is 12 amino acids. This CDR3 is CASSLDRMGAFF. The CDR3 DNA reads TGTGCCAGCAGCCTCGACAGGATGGGAGCTTTCTTT. Full variable domain (rest looked up from reference TRBV11-2 and TRBJ1-1): EAGVAQSPRYKIIEKRQSVAFWCNPISGHATLYWYQQILGQGPKLLIQFQNNGVVDDSQLPKDRFSAERLKGVDSTLKIQPAKLEDSAVYLCASSLDRMGAFFGQGTRLTVV.

This sequence joins TRBV30 and TRBJ1-2, with D hard to call. Germline V gene sequence: CDR1 GTSNPN, CDR2 SVGIG (reference sequence). This CDR3 comprises 13 residues. Trimming stripped 0 bases from V and 5 bases from J, with 10 bases between. CDR3 in DNA: TGTGCCTGGAGTGTAAGCCAGGTGTATGGCTACACCTTC. It codes for CAWSVSQVYGYTF. Full variable domain (outside the CDR3, taken from reference TRBV30 and TRBJ1-2): SQTIHQWPATLVQPVGSPLSLECTVEGTSNPNLYWYRQAAGRGLQLLFYSVGIGQISSEVPQNLSASRPQDRQFILSSKKLLLSDSGFYLCAWSVSQVYGYTFGSGTRLTVV.

The chain is built from TRBV20-1 and TRBJ1-1; D ambiguous. The CDR3 length is 11 residues. Germline loops: CDR1 DFQATT, CDR2 SNEGSKA (reference sequence). Deletions cut 4 bases from V and 9 bases from J, with 12 bases between. The CDR3 nucleotides read TGCAGTGCTAAAATCGACATTAAAGCTTTCTTT. This translates into CSAKIDIKAFF.

This clone was detected once. This chain uses TRBV5-1 with TRBJ2-7; 7 bases are shared with TRBD1. The V and J ends lost 0 bases and 12 bases, in that order; junction bases with no gene match: 9. The germline V gene encodes CDR1 SGHRS and CDR2 YFSETQ. The CDR3 is 13 residues long. The CDR3: CASSLEGQQWVYF. The CDR3 DNA sequence: TGCGCCAGCAGCTTGGAGGGACAGCAATGGGTGTACTTC.

This clone has only a few counts. The gene calls are TRBV11-3 and TRBJ1-4; TRBD1 matches 8 bases. Looked up from germline, CDR1 is SGHNT and CDR2 is YENEEA. This CDR3 spans 17 amino acids. The ends lost 3 bases at V and 8 bases at J; junction bases unmatched: 14. The CDR3 here is CASSFRKRQGREEKLFF. CDR3 bases: TGTGCCAGCAGCTTCCGCAAAAGACAGGGGAGGGAGGAAAAACTGTTTTTT.

This chain links TRBV11-2 with TRBJ1-1; 10 nucleotides match TRBD1. Per the germline V gene, CDR1 is SGHAT and CDR2 is FQNNGV. V gave up 4 bases and J gave up 5 bases; unmatched junction bases: 16. The CDR3 is 18 amino acids. The CDR3 is CASSSIRGGQGRRTEAFF. The CDR3 coding sequence is TGTGCCAGCAGCTCCATTAGAGGGGGACAGGGGAGAAGGACTGAAGCTTTCTTT.

V is TRBV28 and J is TRBJ2-1, with 9 bases aligning to TRBD2. The CDR3 contains 14 residues. The V gene end was trimmed by 6 bases and the J gene end by 2 bases; junction bases not matched to a gene: 2. In germline, CDR1 is MDHEN, CDR2 SYDVKM. The CDR3 DNA follows: TGTGCCAGCAGCAGACTAGCGGCCTACAATGAGCAGTTCTTC. Encoded protein: CASSRLAAYNEQFF.

J is TRBJ2-1 and V is TRBV20-1; no firm D call. This CDR3 has 11 amino acids. CDR1 and CDR2 from the germline V gene are DFQATT and SNEGSKA (reference sequence). V was pared by 4 bases and J by 9 bases, with 10 bases between. The CDR3 reads CSANGGVEQFF. As DNA, the CDR3 is TGCAGTGCTAATGGCGGCGTTGAGCAGTTCTTC.

This sequence joins TRBV6-6 and TRBJ1-3; no clear D. Trimming stripped 2 bases from V and 1 base from J, with 12 bases between. CDR3 length: 16 residues. Germline assignment: CDR1 MNHNY and CDR2 SVGAGI (reference sequence). The DNA for the CDR3 is TGTGCCAGCAGTTACGGGCAGGTAGTTTCTGGAAACACCATATATTTT. Translated, it gives CASSYGQVVSGNTIYF.

The rearrangement uses TRBV10-2 and TRBJ2-3; TRBD2 matches 10 bases. V lost 7 bases to trimming and J lost 4 bases; unmatched junction nucleotides: 5. The germline gives CDR1 WSHSY, CDR2 SAAADI. The CDR3 contains 14 residues. CDR3 DNA: TGCGCCAGCAACAGCGGGGGGGTTTCAGATACGCAGTATTTT. Its translation is CASNSGGVSDTQYF.

V gene TRBV5-4 combines with J gene TRBJ1-1; a possible D gene is TRBD1 (6 bases). The germline gives CDR1 SGHNT, CDR2 YYREEE (reference sequence). Trimming shortened V by 4 bases and J by 4 bases, and 14 bases separated the two germline ends. This CDR3 has 14 residues. The CDR3 DNA sequence: TGTGCCAGCAGCCGGACCACAGGGCCCACTGAAGCTTTCTTT. Amino acid sequence: CASSRTTGPTEAFF.

The J gene is TRBJ2-7, the V gene TRBV7-2; D might be TRBD2 (6 bases). Germline assignment: CDR1 SGHTA and CDR2 FQGNSA. The CDR3 has 15 amino acids. V shed 7 bases and J shed 0 bases, with 16 bases lying between them. The CDR3 DNA follows: TGTGCCAGCAACCCCGCGGGCGGGGTCTCCTACGAGCAGTACTTC. Protein sequence: CASNPAGGVSYEQYF.

V gene TRBV5-1 combines with J gene TRBJ2-3, with 9 bases matching TRBD2. CDR1 and CDR2 from the germline V gene are SGHRS and YFSETQ. The CDR3 extends over 15 amino acids. V gave up 3 bases and J gave up 4 bases; unmatched junction bases: 6. CDR3: CASSSSGGSADTQYF. The CDR3 DNA follows: TGCGCCAGCAGCTCCAGCGGGGGGAGCGCAGATACGCAGTATTTT.

The chain combines TRBV9 with TRBJ2-1, with 8 bases that match TRBD2. Trimming cost V 0 bases and J 10 bases; bases outside gene matches: 6. This CDR3 region has 14 residues. CDR1 SGDLS and CDR2 YYNGEE come from the germline V gene. The DNA for the CDR3 is TGTGCCAGCAGCGTAGACGGGGGGGCCCAAGAGCAGTTCTTC. Amino acids: CASSVDGGAQEQFF.

This CDR3 reads CASSSYSGVGYNEQFF. For the CDR3, the DNA is TGTGCCAGCAGCTCATACTCGGGGGTAGGCTACAATGAGCAGTTCTTC. The chain combines TRBV7-8 with TRBJ2-1; maybe TRBD2 (6 bases). The CDR3 consists of 16 residues. The V gene lost 4 bases and the J gene lost 3 bases, with 16 bases spanning the gap. The germline gives CDR1 SGHVS, CDR2 FQNEAQ.

This chain links TRBV2 with TRBJ2-3; TRBD2 is a possible D gene (6 bases). V was trimmed by 10 bases and J by 3 bases, leaving 14 bases between them. The CDR3 extends over 13 amino acids. Looked up from germline, CDR1 is SNHLY and CDR2 is FYNNEI. The CDR3 sequence is CATDRRGTDTQYF. In nucleotides, the CDR3 is TGTGCCACCGACCGGAGGGGTACAGATACGCAGTATTTT.

The rearrangement uses TRBV7-9 and TRBJ2-1; TRBD2 matches 7 bases. V lost 0 bases to trimming and J lost 6 bases; unmatched junction nucleotides: 14. The CDR3 contains 18 residues. Germline CDR1 SEHNR, CDR2 FQNEAQ (reference sequence). CDR3 bases: TGTGCCAGCAGCTTAGCGCGAGATAGTAGCGGGTTCGCCAATGAGCAGTTCTTC. Protein sequence: CASSLARDSSGFANEQFF.

The V gene is TRBV19, the J gene TRBJ2-3; D is possibly TRBD1 (5 bases). Germline V gene lookup returns CDR1 LNHDA and CDR2 SQIVND (reference sequence). V shed 6 bases and J shed 0 bases, with 7 bases lying between them. The CDR3 length is 13 residues. DNA for the CDR3: TGTGCCAGTAGACAGGCCAGCACAGATACGCAGTATTTT. It is translated as CASRQASTDTQYF.

The chain links TRBV3-1 (or the pseudogene TRBV3-2) to TRBJ1-1, with 9 bases lining up with TRBD1. CDR3 length: 19 residues. The V gene end was trimmed by 1 base and the J gene end by 1 base; junction bases not matched to a gene: 13. From germline, CDR1 is LGHDT and CDR2 YNNKEL (reference sequence). In DNA, the CDR3 is TGTGCCAGCAGCCAAGTGAGTCTGGGGACAGGGAAGCGGAACACTGAAGCTTTCTTT. Translation gives CASSQVSLGTGKRNTEAFF.